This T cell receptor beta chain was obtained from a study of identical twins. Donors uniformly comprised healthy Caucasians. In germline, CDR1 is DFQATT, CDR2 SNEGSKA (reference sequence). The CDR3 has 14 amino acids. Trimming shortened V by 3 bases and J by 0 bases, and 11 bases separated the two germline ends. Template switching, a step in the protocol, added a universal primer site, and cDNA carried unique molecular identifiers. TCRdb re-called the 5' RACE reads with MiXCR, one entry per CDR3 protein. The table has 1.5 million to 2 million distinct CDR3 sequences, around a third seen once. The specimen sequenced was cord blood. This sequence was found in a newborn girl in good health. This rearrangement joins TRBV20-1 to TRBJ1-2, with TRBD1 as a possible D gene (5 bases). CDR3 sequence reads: CSAREGPSNYGYTF. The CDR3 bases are TGCAGTGCTAGGGAGGGGCCGTCTAACTATGGCTACACCTTC.